This T cell receptor beta chain was profiled in a study of Graves' ophthalmopathy and Graves' hyperthyroidism. Study at large: Peripheral blood sampling occurred at initial diagnosis, before any treatment.

The TCR beta CDR3 regions underwent amplification from RNA transcripts. HTBI primers primed a first-round RT-PCR, and a second-round multiplex PCR followed. MiXCR, applied by TCRdb to the multiplex PCR reads, yields one record per CDR3 protein. Here the sample spans 300,000 to 400,000 distinct CDR3 sequences, 17% being singletons. The length of the CDR3 is 14 residues. CDR1 SGHRS and CDR2 YFSETQ come from the germline V gene. V lost 0 bases and J lost 4, with 5 bases in between. This clonotype was detected a few times. Sequencing was carried out using peripheral blood. V and J are TRBV5-1 and TRBJ2-6; D remains unclear. The TCR was taken from an adult man with Graves' ophthalmopathy. The CDR3 here is CASSLVVGANVLTF. CDR3 coding DNA: TGCGCCAGCAGCTTGGTGGTAGGGGCCAACGTCCTGACTTTC. The variable domain in full, completed from reference TRBV5-1 and TRBJ2-6, reads KAGVTQTPRYLIKTRGQQVTLSCSPISGHRSVSWYQQTPGQGLQFLFEYFSETQRNKGNFPGRFSGRQFSNSRSEMNVSTLELGDSALYLCASSLVVGANVLTFGAGSRLTVL.